One and the same sample provided the 8 T cell receptor beta chains below, sequenced in a study of cytomegalovirus exposure and HLA in healthy donors. Assay used: immunoSEQ multiplex PCR; TCRdb lists only in-frame clones, some missing. The sample has under 300,000 clones; 65% to 90% are singletons. Sequenced material: PBMCs. The receptors shown here come from a woman between 18 and 30 years old in good health and CMV-seronegative.

The V gene is TRBV5-1, the J gene TRBJ2-7, with D possibly being TRBD1 (6 bases). Looked up from germline, CDR1 is SGHRS and CDR2 is YFSETQ. Trimming took off 1 base at V and 4 bases at J, with 18 bases between the two ends. The CDR3 is 16 amino acids. The CDR3 coding sequence is TGCGCCAGCAGCTTGACCCCCGGGACAAGAATATACGAGCAGTACTTC. Amino acid sequence: CASSLTPGTRIYEQYF.

This chain links TRBV28 with TRBJ1-2, with D possibly matching TRBD1 (6 bases). The germline V gene has CDR1 MDHEN and CDR2 SYDVKM. The CDR3 consists of 14 residues. V was pared by 5 bases and J by 2 bases, with 12 bases between. The CDR3 here is CASSPTGPNYGYTF. In DNA form, the CDR3 reads TGTGCCAGCAGTCCCACAGGGCCAAACTATGGCTACACCTTC.

The V and J genes are TRBV30 and TRBJ1-2; possibly TRBD1 for D (6 bases). The CDR3 loop spans 13 amino acids. CDR1 and CDR2 (germline): GTSNPN, SVGIG (reference sequence). Trimming removed 1 base at V and 2 bases at J, with 8 bases between. CDR3 sequence reads: CAWSDRVNYGYTF. DNA of the CDR3: TGTGCCTGGAGTGACAGGGTAAACTATGGCTACACCTTC. Full variable domain (rest looked up from reference TRBV30 and TRBJ1-2): SQTIHQWPATLVQPVGSPLSLECTVEGTSNPNLYWYRQAAGRGLQLLFYSVGIGQISSEVPQNLSASRPQDRQFILSSKKLLLSDSGFYLCAWSDRVNYGYTFGSGTRLTVV.

The rearrangement links TRBV7-3 to TRBJ1-6, with D tentatively TRBD1 (6 bases). V lost 5 bases, J lost 8 bases, and 10 bases lay in between. The length of the CDR3 is 13 residues. Germline V gives CDR1 SGHTA, CDR2 FQGTGA. CDR3 amino acids: CASSPNRDSPLHF. The CDR3 coding sequence is TGTGCCAGCAGCCCGAACAGGGATTCACCCCTCCACTTT. The full variable domain, rest sourced from reference TRBV7-3 and TRBJ1-6, is GAGVSQTPSNKVTEKGKYVELRCDPISGHTALYWYRQSLGQGPEFLIYFQGTGAADDSGLPNDRFFAVRPEGSVSTLKIQRTERGDSAVYLCASSPNRDSPLHFGNGTRLTVT.

The rearrangement joins TRBV7-8 to TRBJ1-2; D is perhaps TRBD1 (5 bases). The CDR3 is 13 residues long. V was clipped by 5 bases and J by 2 bases, with 9 bases between them. Germline V CDR1 and CDR2: SGHVS, FQNEAQ. DNA for the CDR3: TGTGCCAGCAGCGCGGGGGAGAACTATGGCTACACCTTC. Protein product: CASSAGENYGYTF.

This clone appeared a single time. The rearrangement uses TRBV4-1 and TRBJ2-5; TRBD1 matches at 11 bases. V lost 4 bases and J lost 5; bases outside the gene matches: 9. This CDR3 has 16 amino acids. Looked up from germline, CDR1 is MGHRA and CDR2 is YSYEKL. CDR3 sequence (DNA): TGCGCCAGCAGCCCAGAAACCGGACAGGGGGCTGAGACCCAGTACTTC. It encodes CASSPETGQGAETQYF.

The rearrangement uses TRBV11-2 and TRBJ1-2; D not certain. The CDR3 runs 13 residues. The V and J ends lost 6 bases and 8 bases respectively, with 16 bases between them. Germline CDR1 SGHAT, CDR2 FQNNGV. This CDR3 reads CASRPGYDQGYTF. CDR3 DNA sequence: TGTGCCAGCAGACCGGGATACGATCAGGGCTACACCTTC.

The gene calls are TRBV5-1 and TRBJ2-2; 7 nucleotides line up with TRBD2. V dropped 0 bases and J dropped 1; count of bases not matched to a gene: 24. Germline V gene data show CDR1 as SGHRS and CDR2 as YFSETQ. The CDR3 is 23 residues long. The CDR3 loop is CASSLASIRREIQVSLNTGELFF. The DNA for the CDR3 is TGCGCCAGCAGCTTGGCCTCAATTAGGCGGGAGATTCAAGTATCTTTGAACACCGGGGAGCTGTTTTTT.